A selection of T cell receptor beta chains follows, all from one sample in a study of blood T cell repertoires in COVID-19. Data came from immunoSEQ multiplex PCR; TCRdb stores just in-frame clones and leaves some out. Seen here are some 87,000 clones, over 70% observed once, and the top ten hold roughly 15%. The sample was peripheral blood. The receptors derive from a human donor in a cohort sampled during active COVID-19. Each CDR3 is given with its conserved first and last residue. D genes are given only for firm matches. Clone size is shown for a subset of rows, as once, few, many or a class of expanded clone.

size,D,J,V,CDR3,DNA
-,TRBD1,TRBJ1-1,TRBV28,CASRLTGLNTEAFF,TGTGCCAGCAGGCTGACAGGGCTAAACACTGAAGCTTTCTTT
-,TRBD2,TRBJ2-7,TRBV14,CASSQDSSRRERGPPYEQYF,TGTGCCAGCAGCCAAGATTCGTCCCGTAGGGAGCGGGGGCCACCCTACGAGCAGTACTTC
-,-,TRBJ1-5,TRBV18,CASSPQGGKQPQHF,TGTGCCAGCTCACCACAGGGGGGGAAACAGCCCCAGCATTTT
-,TRBD1,TRBJ1-2,TRBV5-1,CASSLADRESGYTF,TGCGCCAGCAGCTTGGCGGACAGGGAGTCTGGCTACACCTTC
-,TRBD1,TRBJ2-1,TRBV24-1,CATSDLGTGTGGVKLDEQFF,TGTGCCACCAGTGATTTGGGGACCGGGACAGGGGGCGTTAAATTAGATGAGCAGTTCTTC
-,-,TRBJ2-2,TRBV7-6,CASIPGGPSGELFF,TGTGCCAGCATCCCCGGGGGGCCATCTGGGGAGCTGTTTTTT
-,TRBD1,TRBJ1-2,TRBV10-3,CAISEGDRDPYGYTF,TGTGCCATCAGTGAGGGCGACAGGGACCCCTATGGCTACACCTTC
once,-,TRBJ2-6,TRBV5-1,CASSLDIAGANVLTF,TGCGCCAGCAGCCTGGACATCGCTGGGGCCAACGTTCTGACTTTC
-,TRBD1,TRBJ1-1,TRBV9,CASRGGTGTEAFF,TGTGCCAGCAGAGGCGGGACAGGGACTGAAGCTTTCTTT
-,-,TRBJ1-5,TRBV19,CASSWGQGQPQHF,TGTGCCAGTAGTTGGGGCCAAGGTCAGCCCCAGCATTTT
once,-,TRBJ2-5,TRBV21-1,CAADFRETQYF,TGCGCAGCGGACTTTAGAGAGACCCAGTACTTC
-,TRBD1,TRBJ1-2,TRBV6-2/TRBV6-3,CASSGQGAKSYGYTF,TGTGCCAGCAGCGGACAGGGGGCAAAAAGCTATGGCTACACCTTC
once,-,TRBJ1-6,TRBV27,CASSLFAVRDGSSYNSPLHF,TGTGCCAGCAGTTTATTTGCGGTGCGGGACGGGAGCTCCTATAATTCACCCCTCCACTTT
-,TRBD1,TRBJ2-7,TRBV9,CASSHPETGGYEQYF,TGTGCCAGCAGCCATCCGGAGACAGGGGGCTACGAGCAGTACTTC
-,TRBD2,TRBJ2-5,TRBV7-9,CASSFLGEGVRETQYF,TGTGCCAGCAGCTTCCTGGGGGAGGGCGTGCGGGAGACCCAGTACTTC
-,TRBD1,TRBJ2-3,TRBV29-1,CSVGQGFPTDTQYF,TGCAGCGTTGGACAGGGGTTTCCCACAGATACGCAGTATTTT
-,-,TRBJ1-2,TRBV10-2,CASSEGGLRDGYTF,TGCGCCAGCAGTGAGGGAGGGTTAAGGGATGGCTACACCTTC
-,-,TRBJ1-5,TRBV7-2,CASSLAAQAANQPQHF,TGTGCCAGCAGCTTAGCGGCCCAGGCTGCCAATCAGCCCCAGCATTTT
-,TRBD1,TRBJ1-1,TRBV18,CASSPPGQGLTEAFF,TGTGCCAGCTCACCCCCGGGACAGGGCCTCACTGAAGCTTTCTTT
once,TRBD1,TRBJ2-2,TRBV27,CASSSRGRNTGELFF,TGTGCCAGCAGTTCCAGGGGGCGGAACACCGGGGAGCTGTTTTTT
once,TRBD2,TRBJ2-2,TRBV6-4,CASSVSAGGGTGELFF,TGTGCCAGCAGTGTCTCAGCGGGAGGTGGGACCGGGGAGCTGTTTTTT
-,-,TRBJ1-1,TRBV14,CASSQGGVGAEAFF,TGTGCCAGCAGCCAAGGGGGGGTCGGAGCTGAAGCTTTCTTT
-,-,TRBJ2-5,TRBV18,CASSPDRVRETQYF,TGTGCCAGCTCACCCGACAGAGTTCGGGAGACCCAGTACTTC
-,-,TRBJ2-7,TRBV25-1,CASSRNEQYF,TGTGCCAGCTCTAGGAACGAGCAGTACTTC
-,-,TRBJ2-2,TRBV7-6,CASSPILRSGELFF,TGTGCCAGCAGCCCGATCTTGAGGTCCGGGGAGCTGTTTTTT
-,TRBD2,TRBJ2-1,TRBV10-3,CAISGREYNEQFF,TGTGCCATCTCTGGGCGGGAGTACAATGAGCAGTTCTTC
-,TRBD2,TRBJ2-5,TRBV24-1,CATSDGDYQTQYF,TGTGCCACCAGTGACGGGGACTATCAAACCCAGTACTTC
-,-,TRBJ2-7,TRBV29-1,CSVEVQKTYEQYF,TGCAGCGTTGAAGTACAGAAAACCTACGAGCAGTACTTC
-,-,TRBJ1-1,TRBV10-3,CATSRQDLAFF,TGTGCCACAAGCAGACAGGACCTAGCTTTCTTT
-,-,TRBJ1-5,TRBV6-1,CASSEFEAASNQPQHF,TGTGCCAGCAGTGAGTTTGAGGCCGCTAGCAATCAGCCCCAGCATTTT
few,TRBD2,TRBJ2-3,TRBV7-9,CASSFSGGSTDTQYF,TGTGCCAGCAGTTTCAGCGGGGGTAGCACAGATACGCAGTATTTT
-,TRBD1,TRBJ1-2,TRBV5-4,CASSPETGNYGYTF,TGTGCCAGCAGCCCTGAGACAGGGAACTATGGCTACACCTTC
-,-,TRBJ1-1,TRBV7-6,CASSPLPAAGSFNTEAFF,TGTGCCAGCAGCCCCCTCCCCGCCGCAGGTAGTTTTAACACTGAAGCTTTCTTT
-,-,TRBJ1-1,TRBV12-3/TRBV12-4,CASSLEGNTEAFF,TGTGCCAGCAGCCTCGAGGGAAACACTGAAGCTTTCTTT
-,TRBD2,TRBJ2-7,TRBV2,CASRDGLAARYEQYF,TGTGCCAGCAGAGATGGACTAGCGGCGAGATACGAGCAGTACTTC
-,TRBD2,TRBJ2-1,TRBV2,CASSELAGGTYNEQFF,TGTGCCAGCAGTGAACTCGCGGGAGGGACCTACAATGAGCAGTTCTTC
-,TRBD1,TRBJ1-5,TRBV4-1,CASRRTGPGQPQHF,TGCGCCAGCAGAAGGACAGGCCCAGGTCAGCCCCAGCATTTT
-,TRBD2,TRBJ2-5,TRBV27,CASSLTSGGGQETQYF,TGTGCCAGCAGTTTGACTAGCGGGGGAGGACAAGAGACCCAGTACTTC
-,-,TRBJ1-3,TRBV2,CAMEGISGNTIYF,TGTGCCATGGAGGGAATCTCTGGAAACACCATATATTTT
-,-,TRBJ2-4,TRBV3-1/TRBV3-2,CASSPVAGGSNQYF,TGTGCCAGCAGCCCCGTCGCGGGCGGGTCGAATCAGTACTTC
-,-,TRBJ1-4,TRBV19,CASSPHPGRWDEKLFF,TGTGCCAGTAGTCCACATCCCGGGAGATGGGATGAAAAACTGTTTTTT
-,TRBD2,TRBJ2-1,TRBV10-3,CALFSGRAPHEQFF,TGTGCCTTATTTAGCGGGAGGGCCCCCCATGAGCAGTTCTTC
few,TRBD1,TRBJ1-6,TRBV5-6,CASSLGAEGAWSPLHF,TGTGCCAGCAGCTTGGGGGCTGAGGGGGCTTGGTCACCCCTCCACTTT